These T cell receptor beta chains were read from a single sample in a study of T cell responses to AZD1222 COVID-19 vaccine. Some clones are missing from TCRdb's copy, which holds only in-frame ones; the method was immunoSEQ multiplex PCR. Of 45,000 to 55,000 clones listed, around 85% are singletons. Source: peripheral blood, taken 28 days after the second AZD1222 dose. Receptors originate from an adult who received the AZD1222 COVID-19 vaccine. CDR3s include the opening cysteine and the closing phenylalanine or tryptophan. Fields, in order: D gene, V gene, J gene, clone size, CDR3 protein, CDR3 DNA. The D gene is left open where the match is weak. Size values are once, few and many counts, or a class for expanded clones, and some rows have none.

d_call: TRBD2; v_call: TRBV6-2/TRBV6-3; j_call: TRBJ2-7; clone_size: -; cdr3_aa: CASTPGGVRGEQYF; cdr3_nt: TGTGCCAGCACCCCCGGGGGGGTTAGAGGCGAGCAGTACTTC
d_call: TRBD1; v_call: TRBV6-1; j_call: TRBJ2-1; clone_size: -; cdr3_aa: CASSEGQGSYNEQFF; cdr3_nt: TGTGCCAGCAGTGAAGGACAGGGATCCTACAATGAGCAGTTCTTC
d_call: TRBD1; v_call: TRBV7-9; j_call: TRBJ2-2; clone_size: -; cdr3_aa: CASSPLGTGVPGELFF; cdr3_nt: TGTGCCAGCAGCCCCCTCGGGACAGGGGTCCCCGGGGAGCTGTTTTTT
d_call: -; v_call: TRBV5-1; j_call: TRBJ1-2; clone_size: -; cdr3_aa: CASSTTGMDGYTF; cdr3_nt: TGCGCCAGCAGTACCACAGGGATGGATGGCTACACCTTC
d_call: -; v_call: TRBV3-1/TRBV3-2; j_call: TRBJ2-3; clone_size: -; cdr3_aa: CASSQFRGSGEDTQYF; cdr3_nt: TGTGCCAGCAGCCAATTCAGAGGGTCGGGGGAGGATACGCAGTATTTT
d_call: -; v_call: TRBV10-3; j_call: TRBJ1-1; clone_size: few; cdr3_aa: CAISVAMNTEAFF; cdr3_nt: TGTGCCATCAGTGTGGCCATGAACACTGAAGCTTTCTTT
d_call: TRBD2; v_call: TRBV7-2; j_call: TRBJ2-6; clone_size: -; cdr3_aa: CASSPTSGSTGANVLTF; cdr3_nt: TGTGCCAGCAGTCCCACCAGCGGGAGCACTGGGGCCAACGTCCTGACTTTC
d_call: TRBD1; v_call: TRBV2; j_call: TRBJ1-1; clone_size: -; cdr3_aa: CASTWTGEYTEAFF; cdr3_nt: TGTGCCAGCACCTGGACAGGGGAATACACTGAAGCTTTCTTT
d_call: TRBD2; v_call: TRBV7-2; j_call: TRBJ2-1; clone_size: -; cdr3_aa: CASSLGWVAGGSYNEQFF; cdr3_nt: TGTGCCAGCAGCTTAGGATGGGTAGCGGGAGGTTCCTACAATGAGCAGTTCTTC
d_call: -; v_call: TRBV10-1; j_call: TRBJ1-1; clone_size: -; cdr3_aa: CASSESGRTEAFF; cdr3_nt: TGCGCCAGCAGTGAGTCCGGCAGGACTGAAGCTTTCTTT
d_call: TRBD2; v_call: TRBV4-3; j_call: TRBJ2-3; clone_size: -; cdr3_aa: CASSLRLAGVADTQYF; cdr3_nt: TGCGCCAGCAGCCTTCGGCTAGCGGGAGTGGCAGATACGCAGTATTTT
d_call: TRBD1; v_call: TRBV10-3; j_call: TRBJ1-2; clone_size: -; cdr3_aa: CAISLDRGNGYTF; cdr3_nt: TGTGCCATCAGTCTGGACAGGGGCAATGGCTACACCTTC
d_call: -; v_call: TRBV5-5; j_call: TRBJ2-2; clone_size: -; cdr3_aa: CASSSFSHGELFF; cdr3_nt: TGTGCCAGCAGCTCCTTTAGCCACGGGGAGCTGTTTTTT
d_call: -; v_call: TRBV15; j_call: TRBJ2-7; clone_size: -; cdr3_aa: CATSSRDASYEQYF; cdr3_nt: TGTGCCACCAGCAGTCGGGACGCCTCCTACGAGCAGTACTTC
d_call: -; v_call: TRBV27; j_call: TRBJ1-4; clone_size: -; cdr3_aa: CASSLSPLPTDRGGGEKLFF; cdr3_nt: TGTGCCAGCAGTTTATCCCCCCTCCCTACGGACCGGGGAGGAGGTGAAAAACTGTTTTTT
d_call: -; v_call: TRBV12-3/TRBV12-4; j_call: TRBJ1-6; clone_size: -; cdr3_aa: CASSFGGSPLHF; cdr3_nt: TGTGCCAGCAGTTTCGGTGGTTCACCCCTCCACTTT
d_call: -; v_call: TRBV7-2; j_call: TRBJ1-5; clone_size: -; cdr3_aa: CASSAVLEQPQHF; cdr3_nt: TGTGCCAGCAGCGCTGTACTAGAACAGCCCCAGCATTTT
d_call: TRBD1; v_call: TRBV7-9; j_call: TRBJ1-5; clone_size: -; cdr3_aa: CASSSGDRAPDQPQHF; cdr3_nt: TGTGCCAGCAGCTCGGGGGACAGGGCCCCCGATCAGCCCCAGCATTTT
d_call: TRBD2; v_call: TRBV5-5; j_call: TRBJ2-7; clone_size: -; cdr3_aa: CASSLQVGLDVAYEQYF; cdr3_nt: TGTGCCAGCAGCTTACAAGTGGGACTAGATGTTGCCTACGAGCAGTACTTC
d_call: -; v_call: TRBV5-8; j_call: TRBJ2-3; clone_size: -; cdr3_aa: CASSLGSNTDTQYF; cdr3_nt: TGTGCCAGCAGTTTGGGCAGTAACACAGATACGCAGTATTTT
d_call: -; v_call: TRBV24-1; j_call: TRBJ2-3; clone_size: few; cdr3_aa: CATSPPLATDTQYF; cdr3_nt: TGTGCCACGTCCCCCCCACTAGCCACAGATACGCAGTATTTT
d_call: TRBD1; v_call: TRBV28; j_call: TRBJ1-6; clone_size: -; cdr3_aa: CASRTGTENSPLHF; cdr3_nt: TGTGCCAGCAGGACCGGGACAGAAAATTCACCCCTCCACTTT
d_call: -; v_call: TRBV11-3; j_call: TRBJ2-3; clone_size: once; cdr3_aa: CASSLDLNTDTQYF; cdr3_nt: TGTGCCAGCAGCTTAGACCTAAACACAGATACGCAGTATTTT
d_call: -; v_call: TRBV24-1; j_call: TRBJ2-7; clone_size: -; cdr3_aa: CATSIPKKVYEQYF; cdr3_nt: TGTGCCACCAGTATACCTAAGAAGGTCTACGAGCAGTACTTC
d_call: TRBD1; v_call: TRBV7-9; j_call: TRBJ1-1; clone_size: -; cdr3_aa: CASRDWDRDTEAFF; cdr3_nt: TGTGCCAGCAGAGACTGGGACAGGGACACTGAAGCTTTCTTT
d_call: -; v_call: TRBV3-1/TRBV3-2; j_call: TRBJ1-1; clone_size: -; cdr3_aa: CASSQDGGPNTEAFF; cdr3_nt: TGTGCCAGCAGCCAAGACGGGGGCCCGAACACTGAAGCTTTCTTT
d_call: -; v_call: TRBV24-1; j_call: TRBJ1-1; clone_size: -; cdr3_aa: CATSDYRGGNEEAFF; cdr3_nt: TGTGCCACCAGTGATTATAGAGGTGGGAATGAGGAAGCTTTCTTT
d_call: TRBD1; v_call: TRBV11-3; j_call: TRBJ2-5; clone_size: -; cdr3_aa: CASSSRGQGRRETQYF; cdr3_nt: TGTGCCAGCAGCTCTCGTGGACAGGGGAGAAGGGAGACCCAGTACTTC
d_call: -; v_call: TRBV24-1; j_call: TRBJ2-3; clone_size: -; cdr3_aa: CATSEWGAPTDTQYF; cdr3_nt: TGTGCCACCAGTGAGTGGGGGGCTCCCACAGATACGCAGTATTTT
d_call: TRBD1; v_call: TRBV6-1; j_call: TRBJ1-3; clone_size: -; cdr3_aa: CASSERDRSGNTIYF; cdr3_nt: TGTGCCAGCAGTGAGCGGGACAGGTCTGGAAACACCATATATTTT
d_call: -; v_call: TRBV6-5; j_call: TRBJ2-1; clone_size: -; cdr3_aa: CASNGQPYNEQFF; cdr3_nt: TGTGCCAGCAATGGACAGCCCTACAATGAGCAGTTCTTC
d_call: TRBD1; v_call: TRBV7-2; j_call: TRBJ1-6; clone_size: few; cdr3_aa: CASSSTGGLLAPLHF; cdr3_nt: TGTGCCAGCAGCTCCACAGGGGGACTTTTAGCTCCCCTCCACTTT
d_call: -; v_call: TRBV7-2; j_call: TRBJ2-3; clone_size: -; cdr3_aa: CASSPQGGAGPDTQYF; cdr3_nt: TGTGCCAGCAGCCCTCAGGGGGGGGCTGGACCAGATACGCAGTATTTT
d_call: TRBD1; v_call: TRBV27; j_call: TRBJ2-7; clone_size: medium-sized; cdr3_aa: CASSLGTEPYEQYF; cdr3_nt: TGTGCCAGCAGTTTGGGGACAGAGCCCTACGAGCAGTACTTC
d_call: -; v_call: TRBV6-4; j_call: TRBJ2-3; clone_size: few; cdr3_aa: CASSDQQSSSTDTQYF; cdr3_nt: TGTGCCAGCAGTGACCAACAGTCCTCTAGCACAGATACGCAGTATTTT
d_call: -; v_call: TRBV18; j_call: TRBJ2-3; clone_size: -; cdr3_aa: CASSPTTGSTDTQYF; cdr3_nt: TGTGCCAGCTCCCCGACCACCGGTAGCACAGATACGCAGTATTTT
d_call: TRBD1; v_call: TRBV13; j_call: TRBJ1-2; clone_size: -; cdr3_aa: CASSLLGGSNGYTF; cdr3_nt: TGTGCCAGCAGCTTATTAGGGGGCAGTAATGGCTACACCTTC
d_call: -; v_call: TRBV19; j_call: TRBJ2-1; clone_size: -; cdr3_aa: CASSIESQLYNEQFF; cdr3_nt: TGTGCCAGTAGTATAGAGTCCCAGCTTTACAATGAGCAGTTCTTC
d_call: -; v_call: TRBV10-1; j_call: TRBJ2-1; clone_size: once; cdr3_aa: CASSESIQETSYNEQFF; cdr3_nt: TGCGCCAGCAGTGAGTCGATACAGGAGACCTCCTACAATGAGCAGTTCTTC
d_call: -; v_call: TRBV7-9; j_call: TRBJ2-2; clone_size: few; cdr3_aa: CASSTGPGELFF; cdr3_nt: TGTGCCAGCAGCACAGGGCCCGGGGAGCTGTTTTTT
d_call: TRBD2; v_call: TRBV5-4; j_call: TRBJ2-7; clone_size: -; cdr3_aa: CASSPTSGASYEQYF; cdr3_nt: TGTGCCAGCAGCCCTACTAGCGGGGCGTCCTACGAGCAGTACTTC
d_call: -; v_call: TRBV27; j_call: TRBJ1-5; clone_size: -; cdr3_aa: CASSLVGSGQPQHF; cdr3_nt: TGTGCCAGCAGTTTAGTAGGGTCGGGACAGCCCCAGCATTTT
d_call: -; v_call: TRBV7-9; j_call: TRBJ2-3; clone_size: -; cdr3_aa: CASTPEGPLDTQYF; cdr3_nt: TGTGCCAGCACGCCGGAGGGCCCGTTGGATACGCAGTATTTT
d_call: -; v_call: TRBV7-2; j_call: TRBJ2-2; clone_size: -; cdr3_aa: CASRFGKNTGELFF; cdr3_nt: TGTGCCAGCAGGTTTGGGAAGAACACCGGGGAGCTGTTTTTT